These 14 T cell receptor beta chains came from one sample sequenced in a study of control samples from healthy donors and cancer patients. Libraries were prepared by immunoSEQ multiplex PCR; TCRdb keeps only in-frame clonotypes and omits some of them. Altogether roughly 130,000 clones are present, roughly 90% being singletons, with the ten largest covering 2% to 2.5%. Sequencing was done on a sample of blood. Every receptor here comes from a man between 18 and 35 years old in good health.

This chain joins TRBV28 and TRBJ1-5, with 7 bases identical to TRBD1. The CDR3 sequence is 18 residues long. Germline V gene sequence: CDR1 MDHEN, CDR2 SYDVKM. V shed 5 bases and J 0 bases; nucleotides not matched to a gene: 13. The DNA of the CDR3 is TGTGCCAGCAGTCCGGACAGGATCCCATACAGTAGCAATCAGCCCCAGCATTTT. Translated, it gives CASSPDRIPYSSNQPQHF.

The rearrangement links TRBV6-2 or TRBV6-3 to TRBJ2-5; no clear D. CDR1 is MNHEY and CDR2 is SVGEGT in the germline V gene. The CDR3 is made up of 13 amino acids. The ends were cut back, 3 bases at V and 5 bases at J, with 10 bases in the middle. The CDR3 DNA follows: TGTGCCAGCAGTTATTTTTTCACCGAGACCCAGTACTTC. Its protein is CASSYFFTETQYF.

The gene calls are TRBV28 and TRBJ1-2; no clear D gene. The CDR3 totals 13 residues. Trimming removed 7 bases from V and 8 bases from J, with 17 bases in between. CDR1 is MDHEN and CDR2 is SYDVKM in the germline V gene. CDR3 sequence (DNA): TGTGCCAGCAAGCCCGCCACGCCTGACGGCTACACCTTC. Its translation is CASKPATPDGYTF.

The chain couples TRBV7-9 to TRBJ2-7; no clear D. The V gene lost 2 bases and the J gene lost 1 base, with 0 bases spanning the gap. The CDR3 loop spans 11 amino acids. The germline V gene encodes CDR1 SEHNR and CDR2 FQNEAQ (reference sequence). CDR3 in DNA: TGTGCCAGCAGCTTATCCTACGAGCAGTACTTC. Protein: CASSLSYEQYF.

The CDR3 sequence: CASSPGQGALETQYF. The CDR3 region has the DNA TGTGCCAGCAGCCCCGGACAGGGGGCTTTAGAGACCCAGTACTTC. This sequence joins TRBV5-8 and TRBJ2-5; TRBD1 matches at 11 bases. Germline CDR1 reads SGHTS; CDR2 reads YDEGEE. V shed 4 bases, J shed 4 bases, and the junction held 6 bases outside the gene matches. This CDR3 comprises 15 residues.

The CDR3 protein is CASSQQRGTGHYSYEQYF. DNA of the CDR3: TGTGCCAGCAGCCAACAAAGGGGGACAGGGCACTACTCCTACGAGCAGTACTTC. This chain uses TRBV7-9 with TRBJ2-7, with TRBD1 identical over 9 bases. This CDR3 region has 18 residues. Germline values: CDR1 SEHNR, CDR2 FQNEAQ (reference sequence). The trim removed 5 bases at V and 0 bases at J, leaving 14 bases unmatched.

J is TRBJ2-1 and V is TRBV6-5, with D perhaps matching TRBD2 (7 bases). The germline V gene encodes CDR1 MNHEY and CDR2 SVGAGI. The CDR3 consists of 13 residues. CDR3 amino acids: CCHSGGPNNEQFF. The CDR3 region has the DNA TGTTGCCATTCGGGGGGCCCAAACAATGAGCAGTTCTTC.

The rearrangement joins TRBV5-8 to TRBJ1-2; D perhaps matches TRBD1 (6 bases). Deletions cut 4 bases from V and 1 base from J, with 23 bases between. CDR3 length: 18 residues. Germline CDR1 and CDR2: SGHTS and YDEGEE. The CDR3 nucleotides are TGTGCCAGCAGCCCTACTTCGGACAGTTGGGGAATTAACTATGGCTACACCTTC. It yields the protein CASSPTSDSWGINYGYTF.

The rearrangement joins TRBV7-9 to TRBJ1-6, with D uncertain. Trimming shortened V by 2 bases and J by 10 bases, and 12 bases separated the two germline ends. CDR3 length: 14 residues. Germline V lookup: CDR1 SEHNR, CDR2 FQNEAQ (reference sequence). CDR3 residues: CASSLTGKGSPLHF. DNA for the CDR3: TGTGCCAGCAGCTTAACCGGGAAGGGCTCACCCCTCCACTTT.

This chain connects TRBV30 to TRBJ2-3, with 11 bases matching TRBD2. This CDR3 spans 15 amino acids. J gave up 0 bases and V 5 bases, and 4 bases lay outside the gene matches. Germline loops: CDR1 GTSNPN, CDR2 SVGIG (reference sequence). CDR3 sequence reads: CAWASGGTSTDTQYF. In DNA form, the CDR3 reads TGTGCCTGGGCTAGCGGGGGGACTAGCACAGATACGCAGTATTTT.

The V call is TRBV6-5, the J call TRBJ2-1; 9 bases map to TRBD1. This CDR3 contains 13 residues. Germline CDR1 reads MNHEY; CDR2 reads SVGAGI. V lost 6 bases to trimming and J lost 9 bases; unmatched junction nucleotides: 6. CDR3 protein: CASSFTGGSEQFF. CDR3 coding DNA: TGTGCCAGCAGCTTCACAGGGGGCAGTGAGCAGTTCTTC.

The rearrangement links TRBV5-4 to TRBJ2-3; D call uncertain. V gave up 4 bases and J gave up 6 bases, with 15 bases separating them. Germline-derived CDR1 and CDR2 are SGHNT and YYREEE (reference sequence). CDR3 length equals 14 residues. The CDR3 nucleotides are TGTGCCAGCAGCCCTTCCAGCTTAGTCGATACGCAGTATTTT. This translates into CASSPSSLVDTQYF.

The V call is TRBV11-2, the J call TRBJ2-3, with D tentatively TRBD1 (6 bases). The CDR3 consists of 15 residues. Deletions cut 8 bases from V and 6 bases from J, with 21 bases between. Germline V gene lookup returns CDR1 SGHAT and CDR2 FQNNGV. The CDR3 reads CASRKVGQLTDTQYF. The CDR3 region has the DNA TGTGCCAGCCGTAAAGTCGGACAGCTCACGGATACGCAGTATTTT.

The gene calls are TRBV28 and TRBJ1-6; 9 bases agree with TRBD1. V lost 6 bases to trimming and J lost 7 bases; unmatched junction nucleotides: 7. Germline CDR1 is MDHEN and CDR2 is SYDVKM. This CDR3 is 15 amino acids long. CDR3 residues: CASRDTGGPNSPLHF. The DNA for the CDR3 is TGTGCCAGCAGAGACACAGGGGGCCCAAATTCACCCCTCCACTTT.